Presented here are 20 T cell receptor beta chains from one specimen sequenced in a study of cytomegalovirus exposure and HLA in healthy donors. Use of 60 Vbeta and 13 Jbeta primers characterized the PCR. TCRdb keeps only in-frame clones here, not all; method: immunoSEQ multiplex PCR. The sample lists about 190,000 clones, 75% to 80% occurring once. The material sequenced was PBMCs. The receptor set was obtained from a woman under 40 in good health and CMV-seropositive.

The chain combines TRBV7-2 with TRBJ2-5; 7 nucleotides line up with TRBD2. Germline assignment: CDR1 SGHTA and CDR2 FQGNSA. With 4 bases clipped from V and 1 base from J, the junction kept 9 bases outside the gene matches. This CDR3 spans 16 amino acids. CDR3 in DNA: TGTGCCAGCAGCTCCCGCGTTGAGCGGGGCCAAGAGACCCAGTACTTC. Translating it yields CASSSRVERGQETQYF.

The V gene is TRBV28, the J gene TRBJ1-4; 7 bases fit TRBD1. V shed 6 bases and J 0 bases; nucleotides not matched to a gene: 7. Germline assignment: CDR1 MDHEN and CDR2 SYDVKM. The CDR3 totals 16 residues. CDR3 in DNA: TGTGCCAGCAGGAAAAGAGGACAGGCAACTAATGAAAAACTGTTTTTT. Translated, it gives CASRKRGQATNEKLFF.

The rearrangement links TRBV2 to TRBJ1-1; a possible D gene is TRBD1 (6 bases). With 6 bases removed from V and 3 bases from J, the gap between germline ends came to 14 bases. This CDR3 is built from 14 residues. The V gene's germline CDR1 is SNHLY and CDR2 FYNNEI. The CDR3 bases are TGTGCCAGCAGCGTACAGGGTCGGGACACTGAAGCTTTCTTT. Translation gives CASSVQGRDTEAFF.

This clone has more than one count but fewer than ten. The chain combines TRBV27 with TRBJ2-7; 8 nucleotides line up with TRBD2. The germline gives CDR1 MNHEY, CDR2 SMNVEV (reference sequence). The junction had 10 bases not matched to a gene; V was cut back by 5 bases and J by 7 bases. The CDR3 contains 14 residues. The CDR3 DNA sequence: TGTGCCAGCAGTAAGGCGGGAGGTCCGGGGGAGCAGTACTTC. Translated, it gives CASSKAGGPGEQYF.

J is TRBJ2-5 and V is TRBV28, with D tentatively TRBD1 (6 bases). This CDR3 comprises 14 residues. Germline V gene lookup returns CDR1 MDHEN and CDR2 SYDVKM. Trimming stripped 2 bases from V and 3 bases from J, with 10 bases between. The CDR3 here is CASSLGAGEETQYF. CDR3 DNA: TGTGCCAGCAGTTTAGGCGCAGGGGAAGAGACCCAGTACTTC.

CDR3 residues: CSVEKDRGNEQYF. CDR3 sequence (DNA): TGCAGCGTTGAGAAGGACAGGGGAAACGAGCAGTACTTC. V and J are TRBV29-1 and TRBJ2-7; the match to TRBD1 covers 9 bases. The CDR3 is made up of 13 amino acids. Losses at the gene ends were 3 bases for V and 5 bases for J; bases not matched to a gene: 5. From germline, CDR1 is SQVTM and CDR2 ANQGSEA.

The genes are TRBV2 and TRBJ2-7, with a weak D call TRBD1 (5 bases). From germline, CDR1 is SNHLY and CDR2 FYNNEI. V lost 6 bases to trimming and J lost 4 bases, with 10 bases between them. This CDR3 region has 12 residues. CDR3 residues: CASRPDIYEQYF. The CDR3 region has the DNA TGTGCCAGCAGGCCGGACATTTACGAGCAGTACTTC. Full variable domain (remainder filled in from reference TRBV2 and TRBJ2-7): EPEVTQTPSHQVTQMGQEVILRCVPISNHLYFYWYRQILGQKVEFLVSFYNNEISEKSEIFDDQFSVERPDGSNFTLKIRSTKLEDSAMYFCASRPDIYEQYFGPGTRLTVT.

DNA of the CDR3: TGTGCCAGCAGCTTACTTCTGAGACAGGGGAGAACAGATACGCAGTATTTT. Encoded protein: CASSLLLRQGRTDTQYF. The rearrangement links TRBV7-9 to TRBJ2-3; TRBD1 agrees at 8 bases. This CDR3 contains 17 residues. After removal of 2 bases from V and 3 bases from J, the junction contained 10 bases not matched to a gene. Germline CDR1 is SEHNR and CDR2 is FQNEAQ (reference sequence).

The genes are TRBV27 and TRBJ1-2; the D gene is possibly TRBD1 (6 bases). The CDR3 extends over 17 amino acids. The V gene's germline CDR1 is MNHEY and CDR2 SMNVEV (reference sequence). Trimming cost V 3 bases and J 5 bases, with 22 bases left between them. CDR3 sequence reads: CASSFRELGGGPYGYTF. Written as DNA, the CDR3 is TGTGCCAGCAGTTTTAGGGAACTGGGCGGGGGGCCATATGGCTACACCTTC.

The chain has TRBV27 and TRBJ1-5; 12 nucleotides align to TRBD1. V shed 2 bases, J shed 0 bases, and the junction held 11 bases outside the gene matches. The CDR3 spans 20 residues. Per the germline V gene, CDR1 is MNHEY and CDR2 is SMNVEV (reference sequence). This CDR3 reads CASSLRGTGGRGDSNQPQHF. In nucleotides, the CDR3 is TGTGCCAGCAGTTTAAGGGGGACAGGGGGCCGAGGGGATAGCAATCAGCCCCAGCATTTT.

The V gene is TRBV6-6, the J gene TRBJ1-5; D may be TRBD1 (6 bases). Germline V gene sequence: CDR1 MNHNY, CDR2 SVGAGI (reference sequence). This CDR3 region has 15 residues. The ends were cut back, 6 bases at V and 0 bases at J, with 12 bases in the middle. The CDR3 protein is CASSPRGNSNQPQHF. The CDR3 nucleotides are TGTGCCAGCAGCCCGAGGGGGAATAGCAATCAGCCCCAGCATTTT.

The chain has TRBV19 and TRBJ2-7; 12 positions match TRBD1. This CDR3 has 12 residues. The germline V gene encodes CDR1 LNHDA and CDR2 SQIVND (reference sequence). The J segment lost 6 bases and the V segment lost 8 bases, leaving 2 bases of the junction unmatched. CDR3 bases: TGTGCCAGTGGGGACAGGGGGCGCGAGCAGTACTTC. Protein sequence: CASGDRGREQYF.

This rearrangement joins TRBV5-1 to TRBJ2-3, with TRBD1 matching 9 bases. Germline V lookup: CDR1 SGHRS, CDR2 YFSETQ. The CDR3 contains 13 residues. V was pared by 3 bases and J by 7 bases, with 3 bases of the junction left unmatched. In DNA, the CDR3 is TGCGCCAGCAGCTATGACAGGGGGAATACGCAGTATTTT. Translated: CASSYDRGNTQYF.

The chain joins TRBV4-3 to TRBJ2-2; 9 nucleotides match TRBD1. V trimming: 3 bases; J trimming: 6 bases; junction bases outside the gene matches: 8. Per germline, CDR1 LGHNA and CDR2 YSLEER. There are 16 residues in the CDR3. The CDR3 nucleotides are TGCGCCAGCAGCCACCTTGACGGGACAGGGCCCGGGGAGCTGTTTTTT. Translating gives CASSHLDGTGPGELFF.

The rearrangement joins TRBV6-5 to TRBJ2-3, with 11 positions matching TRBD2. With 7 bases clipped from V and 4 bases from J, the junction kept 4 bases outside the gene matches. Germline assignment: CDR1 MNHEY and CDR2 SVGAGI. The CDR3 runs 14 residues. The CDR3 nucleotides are TGTGCCAGCAAAATTAGCGGGGGGGCAGATACGCAGTATTTT. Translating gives CASKISGGADTQYF.

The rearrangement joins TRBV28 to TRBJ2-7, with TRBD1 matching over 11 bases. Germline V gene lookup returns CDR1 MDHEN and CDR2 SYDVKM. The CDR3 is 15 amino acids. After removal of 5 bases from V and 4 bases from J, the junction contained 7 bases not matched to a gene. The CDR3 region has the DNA TGTGCCAGCAGTGATCCGGGACAGGGGGTTTACGAGCAGTACTTC. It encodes CASSDPGQGVYEQYF.

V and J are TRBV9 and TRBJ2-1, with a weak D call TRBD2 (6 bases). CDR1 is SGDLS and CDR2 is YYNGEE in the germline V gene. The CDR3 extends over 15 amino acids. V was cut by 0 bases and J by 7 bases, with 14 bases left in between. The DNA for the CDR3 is TGTGCCAGCAGCGTAGGTCTGGGGGACTTGAATGAGCAGTTCTTC. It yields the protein CASSVGLGDLNEQFF.

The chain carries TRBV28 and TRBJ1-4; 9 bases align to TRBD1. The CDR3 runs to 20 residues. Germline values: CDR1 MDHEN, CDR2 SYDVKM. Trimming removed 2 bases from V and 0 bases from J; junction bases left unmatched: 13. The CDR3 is CASSLPPGQGGGATNEKLFF. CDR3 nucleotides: TGTGCCAGCAGTTTACCACCGGGACAGGGAGGGGGTGCAACTAATGAAAAACTGTTTTTT. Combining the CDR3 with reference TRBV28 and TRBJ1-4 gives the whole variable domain DVKVTQSSRYLVKRTGEKVFLECVQDMDHENMFWYRQDPGLGLRLIYFSYDVKMKEKGDIPEGYSVSREKKERFSLILESASTNQTSMYLCASSLPPGQGGGATNEKLFFGSGTQLSVL.

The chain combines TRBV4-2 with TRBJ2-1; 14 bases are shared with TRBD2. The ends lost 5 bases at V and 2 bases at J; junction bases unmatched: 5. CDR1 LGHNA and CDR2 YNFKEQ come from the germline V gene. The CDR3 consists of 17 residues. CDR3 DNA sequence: TGTGCCAGCAGCTACGGACTAGCGGGGGGAGCCTACAATGAGCAGTTCTTC. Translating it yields CASSYGLAGGAYNEQFF.

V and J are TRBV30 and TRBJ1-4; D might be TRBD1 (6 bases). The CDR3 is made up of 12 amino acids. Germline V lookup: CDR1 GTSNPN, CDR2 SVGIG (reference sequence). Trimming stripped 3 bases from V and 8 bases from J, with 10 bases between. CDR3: CAWRGGVEKLFF. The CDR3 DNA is TGTGCCTGGAGAGGGGGGGTCGAAAAACTGTTTTTT.